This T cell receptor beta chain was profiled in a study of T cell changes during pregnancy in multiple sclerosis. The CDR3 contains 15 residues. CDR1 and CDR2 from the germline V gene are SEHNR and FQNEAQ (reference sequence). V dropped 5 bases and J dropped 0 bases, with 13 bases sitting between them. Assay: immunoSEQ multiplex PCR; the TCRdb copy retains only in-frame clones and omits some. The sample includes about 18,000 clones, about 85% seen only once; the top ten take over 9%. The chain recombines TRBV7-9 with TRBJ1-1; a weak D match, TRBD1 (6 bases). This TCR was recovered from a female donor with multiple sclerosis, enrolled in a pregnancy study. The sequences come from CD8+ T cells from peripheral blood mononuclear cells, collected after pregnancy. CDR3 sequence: CASSPWDKMNTEAFF. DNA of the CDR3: TGTGCCAGCAGCCCATGGGACAAAATGAACACTGAAGCTTTCTTT.